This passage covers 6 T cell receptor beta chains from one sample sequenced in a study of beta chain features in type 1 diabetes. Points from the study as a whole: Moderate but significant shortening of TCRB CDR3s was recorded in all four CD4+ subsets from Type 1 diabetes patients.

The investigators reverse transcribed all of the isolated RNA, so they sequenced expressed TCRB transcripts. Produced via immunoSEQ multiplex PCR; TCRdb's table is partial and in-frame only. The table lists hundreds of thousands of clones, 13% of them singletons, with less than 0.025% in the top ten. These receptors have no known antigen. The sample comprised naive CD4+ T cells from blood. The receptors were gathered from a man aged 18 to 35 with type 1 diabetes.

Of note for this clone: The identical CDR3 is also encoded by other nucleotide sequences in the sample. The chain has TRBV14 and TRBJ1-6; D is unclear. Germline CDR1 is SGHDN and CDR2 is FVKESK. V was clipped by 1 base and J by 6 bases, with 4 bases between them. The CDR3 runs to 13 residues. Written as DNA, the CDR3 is TGTGCCAGCAGCCAAGTCCCTAATTCACCCCTCCACTTT. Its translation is CASSQVPNSPLHF.

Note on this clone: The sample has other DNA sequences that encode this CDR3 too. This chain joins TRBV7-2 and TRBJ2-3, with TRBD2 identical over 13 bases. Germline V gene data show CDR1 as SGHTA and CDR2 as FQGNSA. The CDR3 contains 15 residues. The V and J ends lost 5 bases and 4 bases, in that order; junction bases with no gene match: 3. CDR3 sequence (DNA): TGTGCCAGCAGCCTACTAGCGGGGGGGGCAGATACGCAGTATTTT. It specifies CASSLLAGGADTQYF.

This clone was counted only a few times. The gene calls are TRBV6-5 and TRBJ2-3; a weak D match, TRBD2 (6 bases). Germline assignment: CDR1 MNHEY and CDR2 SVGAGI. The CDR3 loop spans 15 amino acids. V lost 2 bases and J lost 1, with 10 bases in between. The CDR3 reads CASSYDGGGTDTQYF. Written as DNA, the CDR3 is TGTGCCAGCAGTTACGACGGGGGTGGCACAGATACGCAGTATTTT.

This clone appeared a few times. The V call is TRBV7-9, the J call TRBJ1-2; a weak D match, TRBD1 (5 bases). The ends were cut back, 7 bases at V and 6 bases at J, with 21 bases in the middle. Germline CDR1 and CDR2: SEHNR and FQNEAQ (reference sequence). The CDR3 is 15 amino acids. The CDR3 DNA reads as TGTGCCAGCACCCACGACTATCTAGGGGCCAATGGCTACACCTTC. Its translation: CASTHDYLGANGYTF.

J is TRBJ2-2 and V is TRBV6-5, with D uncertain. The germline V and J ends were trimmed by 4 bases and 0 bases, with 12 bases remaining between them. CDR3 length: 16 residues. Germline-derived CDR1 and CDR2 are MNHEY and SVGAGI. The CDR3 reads CASSSHSFTNTGELFF. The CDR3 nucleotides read TGTGCCAGCAGTTCACATAGTTTTACGAACACCGGGGAGCTGTTTTTT.

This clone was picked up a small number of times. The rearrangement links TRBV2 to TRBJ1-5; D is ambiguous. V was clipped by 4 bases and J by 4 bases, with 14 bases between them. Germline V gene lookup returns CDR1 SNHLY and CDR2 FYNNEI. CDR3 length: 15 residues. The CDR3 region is CASSGESTGNQPQHF. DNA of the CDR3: TGTGCCAGCAGTGGTGAGTCCACGGGGAATCAGCCCCAGCATTTT.